The clone carrying this TCR beta chain was counted at least ten times. Its matching antigen is unknown. This record belongs to a study of T cell repertoires in cytomegalovirus infection. General study points: The cumulative frequency of public TCR beta families identified carriers of CMV plus the relevant HLA.

The CDR3 is 11 amino acids. Trimming took 7 bases from V and 3 from J, leaving 3 bases between them. TCRdb re-called the reads through MiXCR, storing one row per CDR3 protein. The top ten clones hold around 50% of a sample with about 130,000 distinct CDR3 sequences, roughly a third of them seen once. The source material was CD8+ T cells from cultured PBMCs, sampled from culture after CMV antigen stimulation. J is TRBJ2-2 and V is TRBV12-3 or TRBV12-4; no definite D call. The receptor was isolated from a human donor in good health (CMV status not recorded). Some clones in this sample may be carry-over from other donors' samples. CDR3 region: CASTHTGELFF. The CDR3 nucleotides read TGTGCCAGCACCCACACCGGGGAGCTGTTTTTT.